This T cell receptor (beta chain) was documented in a study of T cells in pancreatic ductal adenocarcinoma. Whole-study results and caveats: Results skew toward the minority of patients with early-stage disease. Tumor samples had fewer productive templates and about 8-fold fewer unique clonotypes than blood. Tumor and blood clonality did not differ significantly, about 0.1 versus 0.07. Enrichment of CD45RO+ effector over naive T cells in tumors may bias clonality.

Only in-frame clones appear in the TCRdb table, and some are missing; sequencing was by immunoSEQ multiplex PCR. The table records 30,000 or so clones, more than 80% of them present only once. The selected patients with pancreatic ductal adenocarcinoma had surgery but no neoadjuvant therapy. This CDR3 is built from 16 residues. CDR1 and CDR2 from the germline V gene are KGHSH and LQKENI. The V end was cut by 2 bases, the J end by 4 bases, with 17 bases between. On this clone: The antigen is not known.

Sequencing was performed on PBMCs. This sequence joins TRBV18 and TRBJ2-5, with D unresolved. The receptor was isolated from a human donor with pancreatic ductal adenocarcinoma. The CDR3 sequence is CASSPLPGPIIETQYF. The CDR3 DNA reads as TGTGCCAGCTCACCATTGCCCGGGCCGATCATAGAGACCCAGTACTTC.